The clone carrying this T cell receptor beta chain was detected once. Its antigen is not identified. These data originate in a study of lymphopenia after photon versus proton radiotherapy. V gave up 7 bases and J gave up 7 bases; unmatched junction bases: 9. Per germline, CDR1 SGHDN and CDR2 FVKESK. The CDR3 runs 14 residues. Sequencing was performed with immunoSEQ multiplex PCR; in TCRdb, only in-frame clones are kept and a portion is missing. Altogether 150,000 to 200,000 clones are present, approximately 86% being singletons, with the ten largest covering about 4.4%. Whole-study findings and limits: Authors raise, but do not show, better survival with proton therapy. After lymphocyte nadir, photon-treated repertoires showed oligoclonal expansion, especially CD8+ Temra. In patients who died, overall survival fell as post-nadir TCR diversity dropped more. Photon-treated patients lost naive T cells and TCR diversity; proton-treated stayed stable.

The sequence was collected from a man aged 50 to 60 with gastric cancer. The sample in question was peripheral blood, obtained from a patient treated with photon-based radiotherapy. The rearrangement joins TRBV14 to TRBJ2-7; 11 bases fit TRBD2. CDR3 sequence reads: CASNLAGGPKEQYF. The CDR3 DNA reads TGTGCCAGCAACTTAGCGGGAGGGCCAAAGGAGCAGTACTTC.